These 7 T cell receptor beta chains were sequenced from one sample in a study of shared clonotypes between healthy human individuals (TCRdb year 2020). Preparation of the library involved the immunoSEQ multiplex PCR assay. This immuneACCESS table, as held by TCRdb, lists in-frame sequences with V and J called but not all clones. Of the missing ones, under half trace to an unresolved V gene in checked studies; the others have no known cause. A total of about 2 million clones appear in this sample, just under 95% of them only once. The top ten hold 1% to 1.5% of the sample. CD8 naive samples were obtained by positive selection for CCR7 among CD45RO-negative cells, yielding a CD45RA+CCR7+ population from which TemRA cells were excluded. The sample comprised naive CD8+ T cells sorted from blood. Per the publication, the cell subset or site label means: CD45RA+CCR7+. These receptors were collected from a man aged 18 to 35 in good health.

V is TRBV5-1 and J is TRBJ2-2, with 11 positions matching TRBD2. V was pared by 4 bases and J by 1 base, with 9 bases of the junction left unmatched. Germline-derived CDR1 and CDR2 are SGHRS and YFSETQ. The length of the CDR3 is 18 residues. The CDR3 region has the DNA TGCGCCAGCAGCCCTAAGACTAGCGGGGAGTTGAACACCGGGGAGCTGTTTTTT. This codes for CASSPKTSGELNTGELFF.

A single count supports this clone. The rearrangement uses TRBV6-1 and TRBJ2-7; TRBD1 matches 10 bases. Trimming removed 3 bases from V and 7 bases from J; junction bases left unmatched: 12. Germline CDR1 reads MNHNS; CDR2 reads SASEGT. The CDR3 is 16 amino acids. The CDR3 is CASSDYWDRGAWEQYF. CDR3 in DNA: TGTGCCAGCAGTGATTATTGGGACAGGGGTGCGTGGGAGCAGTACTTC.

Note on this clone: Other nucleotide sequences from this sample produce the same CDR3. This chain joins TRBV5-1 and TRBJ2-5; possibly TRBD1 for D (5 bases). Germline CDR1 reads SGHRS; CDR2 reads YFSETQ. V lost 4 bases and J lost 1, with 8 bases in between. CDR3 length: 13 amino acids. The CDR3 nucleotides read TGCGCCAGCAGCCCCGACAGCCAAGAGACCCAGTACTTC. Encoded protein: CASSPDSQETQYF.

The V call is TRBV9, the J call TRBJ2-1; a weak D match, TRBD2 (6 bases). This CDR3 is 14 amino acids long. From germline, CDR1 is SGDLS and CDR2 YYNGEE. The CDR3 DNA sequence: TGTGCTTCCACTGGGGACTCCGATTACAATGAGCAGTTCTTC. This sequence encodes CASTGDSDYNEQFF.

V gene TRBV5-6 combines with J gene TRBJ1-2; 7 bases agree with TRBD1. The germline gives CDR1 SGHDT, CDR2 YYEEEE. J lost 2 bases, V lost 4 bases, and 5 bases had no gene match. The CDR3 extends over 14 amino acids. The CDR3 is CASSPQTGNYGYTF. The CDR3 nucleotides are TGTGCCAGCAGCCCACAGACAGGGAACTATGGCTACACCTTC.

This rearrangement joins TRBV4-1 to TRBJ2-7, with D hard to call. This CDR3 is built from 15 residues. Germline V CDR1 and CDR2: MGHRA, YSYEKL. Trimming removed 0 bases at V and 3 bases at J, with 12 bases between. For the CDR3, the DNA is TGCGCCAGCAGCCAAGATCGGAAGGGCCACTACGAGCAGTACTTC. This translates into CASSQDRKGHYEQYF.

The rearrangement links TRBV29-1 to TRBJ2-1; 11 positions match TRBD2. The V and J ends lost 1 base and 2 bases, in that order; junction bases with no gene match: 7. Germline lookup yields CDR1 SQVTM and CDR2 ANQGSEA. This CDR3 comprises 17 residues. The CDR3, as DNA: TGCAGCGTTGAAGGTGTACTAGCGGGAGCGGCCTACAATGAGCAGTTCTTC. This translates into CSVEGVLAGAAYNEQFF.